These 7 T cell receptor beta chains came from one sample sequenced in a study of PD-L1 blockade in urothelial cancer. Produced via immunoSEQ multiplex PCR; TCRdb's table is partial and in-frame only. The table shows about 25,000 clones, with roughly 84% occurring only once. Time point denoted: peripheral blood 6 weeks after treatment start. The input for sequencing was PBMCs, taken around atezolizumab (anti-PD-L1) treatment. These receptors were collected from a man aged 70 or older with urothelial cancer.

V is TRBV27 and J is TRBJ1-1; possibly TRBD1 for D (5 bases). This CDR3 has 15 residues. Trimming removed 1 base at V and 1 base at J, with 10 bases between. Per germline, CDR1 MNHEY and CDR2 SMNVEV (reference sequence). As DNA, the CDR3 is TGTGCCAGCAGTTTATTTGGGGCAGAGAACACTGAAGCTTTCTTT. As protein: CASSLFGAENTEAFF.

The rearrangement joins TRBV19 to TRBJ2-2; TRBD1 matches at 12 bases. V lost 5 bases, J lost 6 bases, and 4 bases stayed unmatched. This CDR3 comprises 15 residues. CDR1 LNHDA and CDR2 SQIVND come from the germline V gene (reference sequence). In DNA form, the CDR3 reads TGTGCCAGTAGTTCCGGGACAGGGGGCTCCGGGGAGCTGTTTTTT. This translates into CASSSGTGGSGELFF.

The chain carries TRBV29-1 and TRBJ2-7, with 7 bases lining up with TRBD1. The CDR3 runs 13 residues. V lost 6 bases to trimming and J lost 3 bases; unmatched junction nucleotides: 8. Germline loops: CDR1 SQVTM, CDR2 ANQGSEA. DNA of the CDR3: TGCAGCGTGGGGGACCGGGACAGCTACGAGCAGTACTTC. This encodes CSVGDRDSYEQYF.

The chain combines TRBV14 with TRBJ2-7; 11 nucleotides align to TRBD2. After removal of 2 bases from V and 3 bases from J, the junction contained 6 bases not matched to a gene. This CDR3 comprises 16 residues. CDR1 SGHDN and CDR2 FVKESK come from the germline V gene. The CDR3, as DNA: TGTGCCAGCAGCCAAATGACTAGCGGGATTGGCTACGAGCAGTACTTC. Its protein is CASSQMTSGIGYEQYF.

The rearrangement links TRBV7-2 to TRBJ2-5, with D tentatively TRBD1 (6 bases). V was cut by 5 bases and J by 5 bases, with 12 bases left in between. The CDR3 spans 13 residues. Germline-derived CDR1 and CDR2 are SGHTA and FQGNSA. CDR3 nucleotides: TGTGCCAGCAGCCCACAGGGTTCGGAGACCCAGTACTTC. It specifies CASSPQGSETQYF.

The chain couples TRBV27 to TRBJ2-1, with 7 bases fitting TRBD1. This CDR3 region has 12 residues. Germline-derived CDR1 and CDR2 are MNHEY and SMNVEV (reference sequence). The V and J ends lost 5 bases and 9 bases, in that order; junction bases with no gene match: 4. The CDR3 sequence is CASSLPGGEQFF. For the CDR3, the DNA is TGTGCCAGCAGTCTACCAGGGGGTGAGCAGTTCTTC.

The chain couples TRBV6-6 to TRBJ2-4; 7 bases fit TRBD1. Germline V gene sequence: CDR1 MNHNY, CDR2 SVGAGI (reference sequence). The J segment lost 4 bases and the V segment lost 6 bases, leaving 9 bases of the junction unmatched. This CDR3 region has 15 residues. CDR3 sequence: CASSPKGGDKNIQYF. The CDR3 bases are TGTGCCAGCAGCCCCAAAGGGGGCGATAAAAACATTCAGTACTTC.